The rows below give T cell receptor beta chains drawn from one sample of a study of T cell responses to AZD1222 COVID-19 vaccine. The assay was immunoSEQ multiplex PCR, and TCRdb's table has in-frame clones only and misses some. Of around 130,000 clones listed, 93% were seen once; the top ten hold approximately 3.4%. The sample was peripheral blood, taken on day 0 of AZD1222 vaccination. These receptors all come from an adult in good health. The CDR3 runs from the conserved cysteine through the conserved F or W. A D gene is named only where the DNA matches it firmly. Only part of the rows carry a size: once, few, many, or a class if the clone is expanded.

v_gene: TRBV18
d_gene: -
j_gene: TRBJ2-7
abundance: -
CDR3aa: CASSPPVGDREQYF
CDR3nt: TGTGCCAGCTCACCACCGGTTGGGGACCGCGAGCAGTACTTC

v_gene: TRBV15
d_gene: -
j_gene: TRBJ1-1
abundance: -
CDR3aa: CATSSRGENTEAFF
CDR3nt: TGTGCCACCAGCAGCCGGGGCGAGAACACTGAAGCTTTCTTT

v_gene: TRBV14
d_gene: -
j_gene: TRBJ2-3
abundance: once
CDR3aa: CASSQEVALTHTDTQYF
CDR3nt: TGTGCCAGCAGCCAAGAAGTAGCGCTCACACACACAGATACGCAGTATTTT

v_gene: TRBV18
d_gene: TRBD1
j_gene: TRBJ1-1
abundance: -
CDR3aa: CASSQQGMNTEAFF
CDR3nt: TGTGCCAGCTCTCAACAGGGGATGAACACTGAAGCTTTCTTT

v_gene: TRBV6-6
d_gene: TRBD1
j_gene: TRBJ2-7
abundance: -
CDR3aa: CASSYGTGATYEQYF
CDR3nt: TGTGCCAGCAGTTACGGGACAGGGGCTACCTACGAGCAGTACTTC

v_gene: TRBV5-1
d_gene: -
j_gene: TRBJ2-3
abundance: -
CDR3aa: CASSFIAESSTDTQYF
CDR3nt: TGCGCCAGTAGCTTTATAGCGGAATCTAGCACAGATACGCAGTATTTT

v_gene: TRBV10-1
d_gene: TRBD1
j_gene: TRBJ1-1
abundance: once
CDR3aa: CASSEAGQGSVTEAFF
CDR3nt: TGCGCCAGCAGTGAGGCGGGACAGGGGAGCGTCACTGAAGCTTTCTTT

v_gene: TRBV7-7
d_gene: -
j_gene: TRBJ1-1
abundance: -
CDR3aa: CASSFVSRRDTEAFF
CDR3nt: TGTGCTAGCAGTTTCGTCTCCCGGAGGGACACTGAAGCTTTCTTT

v_gene: TRBV2
d_gene: -
j_gene: TRBJ2-1
abundance: -
CDR3aa: CASSGPREFF
CDR3nt: TGTGCCAGCAGTGGTCCCAGGGAGTTCTTC

v_gene: TRBV18
d_gene: -
j_gene: TRBJ1-1
abundance: once
CDR3aa: CASSPFGDMNTEAFF
CDR3nt: TGTGCCAGCTCACCCTTCGGCGACATGAACACTGAAGCTTTCTTT

v_gene: TRBV7-9
d_gene: -
j_gene: TRBJ1-5
abundance: -
CDR3aa: CASSLGPATQPQHF
CDR3nt: TGTGCCAGCAGCTTAGGGCCAGCGACTCAGCCCCAGCATTTT

v_gene: TRBV19
d_gene: TRBD1
j_gene: TRBJ2-1
abundance: few
CDR3aa: CASSIDRGQGSDEQFF
CDR3nt: TGTGCCAGTAGTATAGATCGGGGACAGGGTTCGGACGAGCAGTTCTTC

v_gene: TRBV11-2
d_gene: -
j_gene: TRBJ1-4
abundance: -
CDR3aa: CASSLGVRGLEDEKLFF
CDR3nt: TGTGCCAGCAGCTTAGGCGTCCGGGGGCTCGAGGATGAAAAACTGTTTTTT

v_gene: TRBV2
d_gene: TRBD1
j_gene: TRBJ2-7
abundance: -
CDR3aa: CASRGDRGGSDAF
CDR3nt: TGTGCCAGCAGGGGGGACAGGGGAGGCTCCGATGCCTTC

v_gene: TRBV28
d_gene: -
j_gene: TRBJ1-3
abundance: -
CDR3aa: CASTSGGPGAYSGNTIYF
CDR3nt: TGTGCCAGCACCTCAGGAGGGCCAGGGGCATACTCTGGAAACACCATATATTTT

v_gene: TRBV4-1
d_gene: TRBD1
j_gene: TRBJ2-1
abundance: once
CDR3aa: CASSQKGAQLSSYNEQFF
CDR3nt: TGCGCCAGCAGTCAGAAGGGGGCCCAACTGAGCTCCTACAATGAGCAGTTCTTC

v_gene: TRBV5-6
d_gene: -
j_gene: TRBJ1-6
abundance: few
CDR3aa: CASSLGGNSPLHF
CDR3nt: TGTGCCAGCAGCTTGGGGGGTAATTCACCCCTCCACTTT

v_gene: TRBV7-8
d_gene: -
j_gene: TRBJ1-6
abundance: -
CDR3aa: CASSPMGARGSPLHF
CDR3nt: TGTGCCAGCAGCCCGATGGGGGCGCGGGGTTCACCCCTCCACTTT

v_gene: TRBV28
d_gene: TRBD1
j_gene: TRBJ1-1
abundance: -
CDR3aa: CASRGTGPEAFF
CDR3nt: TGTGCCAGCAGAGGGACAGGACCTGAAGCTTTCTTT

v_gene: TRBV28
d_gene: -
j_gene: TRBJ1-3
abundance: -
CDR3aa: CASSPPAGISGNTIYF
CDR3nt: TGTGCCAGCAGCCCCCCGGCAGGCATCTCTGGAAACACCATATATTTT

v_gene: TRBV3-1/TRBV3-2
d_gene: TRBD1
j_gene: TRBJ1-1
abundance: -
CDR3aa: CASSFQGATEAFF
CDR3nt: TGTGCCAGCAGCTTTCAGGGGGCCACTGAAGCTTTCTTT

v_gene: TRBV9
d_gene: -
j_gene: TRBJ1-3
abundance: -
CDR3aa: CASSPYNANSGNTIYF
CDR3nt: TGTGCCAGCAGCCCCTACAACGCCAACTCTGGAAACACCATATATTTT

v_gene: TRBV24-1
d_gene: TRBD2
j_gene: TRBJ2-3
abundance: -
CDR3aa: CATSDFPGLAGGPKDTQYF
CDR3nt: TGTGCCACCAGTGATTTCCCAGGACTAGCGGGAGGGCCGAAAGATACGCAGTATTTT

v_gene: TRBV27
d_gene: TRBD2
j_gene: TRBJ2-2
abundance: -
CDR3aa: CASSLFPGRAGELFF
CDR3nt: TGTGCCAGCAGTTTATTTCCAGGGAGGGCCGGGGAGCTGTTTTTT

v_gene: TRBV19
d_gene: TRBD1
j_gene: TRBJ1-1
abundance: -
CDR3aa: CASSISRDRARANTEAFF
CDR3nt: TGTGCCAGTAGTATCTCCCGGGACAGGGCAAGGGCGAACACTGAAGCTTTCTTT

v_gene: TRBV3-1/TRBV3-2
d_gene: -
j_gene: TRBJ2-1
abundance: -
CDR3aa: CASSRLEYNEQFF
CDR3nt: TGTGCCAGCAGCCGACTAGAGTACAATGAGCAGTTCTTC

v_gene: TRBV9
d_gene: TRBD1
j_gene: TRBJ2-6
abundance: -
CDR3aa: CASSVLKTGRGANVLTF
CDR3nt: TGTGCCAGCAGCGTCCTAAAGACAGGGCGTGGGGCCAACGTCCTGACTTTC

v_gene: TRBV3-1/TRBV3-2
d_gene: -
j_gene: TRBJ2-7
abundance: -
CDR3aa: CASSLREYEQYF
CDR3nt: TGTGCCAGCAGCCTTAGAGAGTACGAGCAGTACTTC

v_gene: TRBV5-4
d_gene: TRBD1
j_gene: TRBJ1-2
abundance: -
CDR3aa: CASSLTGAGYTF
CDR3nt: TGTGCCAGCAGCCTGACAGGGGCCGGCTACACCTTC

v_gene: TRBV9
d_gene: -
j_gene: TRBJ2-1
abundance: -
CDR3aa: CASSRLTGSSYNEQFF
CDR3nt: TGTGCCAGCAGCCGCCTTACGGGAAGCTCCTACAATGAGCAGTTCTTC

v_gene: TRBV6-5
d_gene: -
j_gene: TRBJ2-2
abundance: -
CDR3aa: CASSYPGAAGGELFF
CDR3nt: TGTGCCAGCAGTTACCCCGGGGCAGCAGGCGGGGAGCTGTTTTTT

v_gene: TRBV5-1
d_gene: -
j_gene: TRBJ2-7
abundance: few
CDR3aa: CASSFQTTYEQYF
CDR3nt: TGCGCCAGCAGCTTCCAGACAACCTACGAGCAGTACTTC

v_gene: TRBV29-1
d_gene: -
j_gene: TRBJ1-1
abundance: few
CDR3aa: CSVRWRSTEAFF
CDR3nt: TGCAGCGTTAGGTGGAGGAGCACTGAAGCTTTCTTT

v_gene: TRBV11-2
d_gene: TRBD1
j_gene: TRBJ1-3
abundance: -
CDR3aa: CASRSLADRGSGNTIYF
CDR3nt: TGTGCCAGCAGAAGCTTAGCCGACAGGGGATCTGGAAACACCATATATTTT

v_gene: TRBV19
d_gene: -
j_gene: TRBJ2-7
abundance: -
CDR3aa: CASSTSGRPPDEQYF
CDR3nt: TGTGCCAGTAGTACGTCGGGACGCCCGCCCGACGAGCAGTACTTC

v_gene: TRBV27
d_gene: -
j_gene: TRBJ2-7
abundance: -
CDR3aa: CASSLRGSYEQYF
CDR3nt: TGTGCCAGCAGTTTACGAGGGTCCTACGAGCAGTACTTC

v_gene: TRBV7-2
d_gene: TRBD2
j_gene: TRBJ2-7
abundance: -
CDR3aa: CASSLRRGGRSYEQYF
CDR3nt: TGTGCCAGCAGCCTCCGCCGCGGCGGGAGAAGCTACGAGCAGTACTTC

v_gene: TRBV11-1
d_gene: TRBD2
j_gene: TRBJ2-1
abundance: -
CDR3aa: CASTLRGLAGSNEQFF
CDR3nt: TGTGCCAGCACCCTAAGGGGACTAGCGGGATCGAATGAGCAGTTCTTC

v_gene: TRBV5-4
d_gene: -
j_gene: TRBJ1-1
abundance: -
CDR3aa: CASQLTYGGNTEAFF
CDR3nt: TGTGCCAGCCAACTCACGTACGGCGGGAACACTGAAGCTTTCTTT

v_gene: TRBV28
d_gene: -
j_gene: TRBJ1-2
abundance: -
CDR3aa: CASSPDRGPYGYTF
CDR3nt: TGTGCCAGCAGTCCCGACAGAGGACCCTATGGCTACACCTTC

v_gene: TRBV7-3
d_gene: -
j_gene: TRBJ2-1
abundance: -
CDR3aa: CASSPRTASNEQFF
CDR3nt: TGTGCCAGCAGCCCCCGGACTGCGAGCAATGAGCAGTTCTTC

v_gene: TRBV11-2
d_gene: TRBD2
j_gene: TRBJ2-1
abundance: -
CDR3aa: CASSLNRGGAYNEQFF
CDR3nt: TGTGCCAGCAGTCTAAATCGGGGGGGCGCATACAATGAGCAGTTCTTC

v_gene: TRBV11-2
d_gene: -
j_gene: TRBJ1-1
abundance: -
CDR3aa: CASSLLGGGLDTEAFF
CDR3nt: TGTGCCAGCAGCTTATTGGGCGGGGGGCTCGACACTGAAGCTTTCTTT

v_gene: TRBV6-5
d_gene: TRBD1
j_gene: TRBJ1-1
abundance: -
CDR3aa: CASSHRGHLNTEAFF
CDR3nt: TGTGCCAGCAGTCACAGGGGGCACCTGAACACTGAAGCTTTCTTT

v_gene: TRBV9
d_gene: -
j_gene: TRBJ1-3
abundance: -
CDR3aa: CATGYTSGNTIYF
CDR3nt: TGTGCCACCGGATACACCTCTGGAAACACCATATATTTT

v_gene: TRBV6-5
d_gene: TRBD2
j_gene: TRBJ2-5
abundance: -
CDR3aa: CASSHSGLAVETQYF
CDR3nt: TGTGCCAGCAGTCACTCCGGACTAGCGGTTGAGACCCAGTACTTC

v_gene: TRBV20-1
d_gene: -
j_gene: TRBJ1-1
abundance: -
CDR3aa: CSASSQAARMNTEAFF
CDR3nt: TGCAGTGCTAGTTCACAGGCCGCCCGGATGAACACTGAAGCTTTCTTT

v_gene: TRBV6-5
d_gene: -
j_gene: TRBJ2-5
abundance: -
CDR3aa: CATGRETQYF
CDR3nt: TGTGCCACCGGAAGAGAGACCCAGTACTTC

v_gene: TRBV7-9
d_gene: TRBD2
j_gene: TRBJ2-4
abundance: -
CDR3aa: CASSFGTSGVAKNIQYF
CDR3nt: TGTGCCAGCAGCTTTGGGACTAGCGGGGTAGCCAAAAACATTCAGTACTTC

v_gene: TRBV28
d_gene: TRBD1
j_gene: TRBJ2-7
abundance: -
CDR3aa: CASSSNRDSRSYEQYF
CDR3nt: TGTGCCAGCAGTTCTAACCGGGACAGTCGCTCCTACGAGCAGTACTTC

v_gene: TRBV21-1
d_gene: -
j_gene: TRBJ2-5
abundance: -
CDR3aa: CASSKRCRGFQETQYF
CDR3nt: TGTGCCAGCAGCAAACGTTGCAGGGGCTTTCAAGAGACCCAGTACTTC

v_gene: TRBV28
d_gene: -
j_gene: TRBJ1-5
abundance: -
CDR3aa: CASSLFAGGNQPQHF
CDR3nt: TGTGCCAGCAGTTTATTTGCAGGGGGCAATCAGCCCCAGCATTTT

v_gene: TRBV10-1
d_gene: TRBD1
j_gene: TRBJ2-2
abundance: -
CDR3aa: CASSERTGKTGELFF
CDR3nt: TGCGCCAGCAGTGAGAGGACAGGAAAGACCGGGGAGCTGTTTTTT

v_gene: TRBV3-1/TRBV3-2
d_gene: -
j_gene: TRBJ1-1
abundance: -
CDR3aa: CASSLSTEAFF
CDR3nt: TGTGCCAGCAGCCTGAGCACTGAAGCTTTCTTT

v_gene: TRBV30
d_gene: -
j_gene: TRBJ1-6
abundance: -
CDR3aa: CAWDRANSPLHF
CDR3nt: TGTGCCTGGGACCGGGCTAATTCACCCCTCCACTTT

v_gene: TRBV28
d_gene: -
j_gene: TRBJ1-1
abundance: -
CDR3aa: CASTMRWGRGDTEAFF
CDR3nt: TGTGCCAGCACCATGCGGTGGGGCAGGGGAGACACTGAAGCTTTCTTT

v_gene: TRBV27
d_gene: -
j_gene: TRBJ1-3
abundance: -
CDR3aa: CASSLRGSGNTIYF
CDR3nt: TGTGCCAGCAGTTTACGAGGTTCTGGAAACACCATATATTTT

v_gene: TRBV7-3
d_gene: TRBD1
j_gene: TRBJ2-2
abundance: -
CDR3aa: CASSLNRGNTGELFF
CDR3nt: TGTGCCAGCAGCTTAAACAGGGGGAACACCGGGGAGCTGTTTTTT

v_gene: TRBV5-1
d_gene: TRBD2
j_gene: TRBJ2-7
abundance: -
CDR3aa: CASSSGTSGSYEQYF
CDR3nt: TGCGCCAGCAGCTCCGGGACTAGCGGGAGCTACGAGCAGTACTTC